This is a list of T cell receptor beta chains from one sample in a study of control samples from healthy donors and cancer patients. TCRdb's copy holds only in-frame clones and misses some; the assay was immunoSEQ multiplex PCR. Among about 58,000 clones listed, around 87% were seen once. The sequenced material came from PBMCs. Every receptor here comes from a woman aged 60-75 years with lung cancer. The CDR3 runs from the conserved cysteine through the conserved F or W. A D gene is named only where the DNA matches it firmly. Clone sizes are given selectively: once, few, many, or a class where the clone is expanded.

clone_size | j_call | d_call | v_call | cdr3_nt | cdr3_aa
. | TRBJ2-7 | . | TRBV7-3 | TGTGCCAGCAGCTTACATGGGGGTACTACCTCCTACGAGCAGTACTTC | CASSLHGGTTSYEQYF
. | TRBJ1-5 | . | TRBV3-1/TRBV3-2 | TGTGCCAGCAGCCAAGGTACGCCGGGAGACGACCAGCCCCAGCATTTT | CASSQGTPGDDQPQHF
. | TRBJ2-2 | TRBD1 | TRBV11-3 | TGTGCCAGCAGCTTGGGGACAGTCTCGAACACCGGGGAGCTGTTTTTT | CASSLGTVSNTGELFF
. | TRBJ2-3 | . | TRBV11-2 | TGTGCCAGCAGCTTGGGGGTCGCAGATACGCAGTATTTT | CASSLGVADTQYF
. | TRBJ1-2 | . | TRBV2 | TGTGCCAGCAGTGGCAGTTATGGCTACACCTTC | CASSGSYGYTF
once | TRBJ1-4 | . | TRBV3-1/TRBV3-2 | TGTGCCAGCAGCCAAGTACAGGGTAGGGAAAAACTGTTTTTT | CASSQVQGREKLFF
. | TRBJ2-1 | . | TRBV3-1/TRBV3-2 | TGTGCCAGCAGCCAATACGGTAGCTTCTACAATGAGCAGTTCTTC | CASSQYGSFYNEQFF
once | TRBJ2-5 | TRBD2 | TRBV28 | TGTGCCAGCAGTTCACCGGGACTAGCGGGAGGAAGAAGGGAGACCCAGTACTTC | CASSSPGLAGGRRETQYF
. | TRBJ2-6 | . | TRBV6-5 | TGTGCCAGCAGTATCTCTGGGGCCAACGTCCTGACTTTC | CASSISGANVLTF
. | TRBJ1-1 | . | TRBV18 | TGTGCCAGCTCCACTTCCGACGGGAACACTGAAGCTTTCTTT | CASSTSDGNTEAFF
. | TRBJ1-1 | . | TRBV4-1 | TGCGCCAGCACCCGCGGCGGGACTAACACTGAAGCTTTCTTT | CASTRGGTNTEAFF
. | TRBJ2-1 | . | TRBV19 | TGTGCCAGTAGTATAGATGGGGCGGATGAGCAGTTCTTC | CASSIDGADEQFF
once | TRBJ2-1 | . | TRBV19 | TGTGCCAGTAGCATCGACGGACGGTCCTACAATGAGCAGTTCTTC | CASSIDGRSYNEQFF
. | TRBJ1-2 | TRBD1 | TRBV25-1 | TGTGCCAGCAGTGAATATTCAGGGGGCGCGGGTGGCTACACCTTC | CASSEYSGGAGGYTF
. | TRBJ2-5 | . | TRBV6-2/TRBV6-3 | TGTGCCAGCAGCCTCCGGGACCTGAAAGAGACCCAGTACTTC | CASSLRDLKETQYF
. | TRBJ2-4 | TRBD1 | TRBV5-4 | TGTGCCAGCAGCTGGGACAGCAGTAACATTCAGTACTTC | CASSWDSSNIQYF
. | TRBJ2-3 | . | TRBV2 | TGTGCCAGCAGACGGAGTGAGGGGTTCACAGATACGCAGTATTTT | CASRRSEGFTDTQYF
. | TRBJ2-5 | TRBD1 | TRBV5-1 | TGCGCCAGCAGCAAGGGACAGCAGTTAGAGACCCAGTACTTC | CASSKGQQLETQYF
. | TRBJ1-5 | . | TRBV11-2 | TGTGCCAGCAGCTTAGGGGGGGCACAGCCGGGTCCCCAGCATTTT | CASSLGGAQPGPQHF
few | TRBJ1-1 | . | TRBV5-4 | TGTGCCAGCAGCATACAATACTCTGGGGTGACTGAAGCTTTCTTT | CASSIQYSGVTEAFF
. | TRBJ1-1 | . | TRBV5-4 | TGTGCCAGCAGCTTGACTGCCGCGAACACTGAAGCTTTCTTT | CASSLTAANTEAFF
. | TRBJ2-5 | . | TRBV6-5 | TGTGCCAGCAGGTACAGCTCGGGGACCCAGTACTTC | CASRYSSGTQYF
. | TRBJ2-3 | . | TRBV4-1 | TGCGCCAGCAGCCAAGTAACAAGGGTCGCAGATACGCAGTATTTT | CASSQVTRVADTQYF
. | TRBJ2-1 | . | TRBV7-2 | TGTGCCAGCAGCTTAGAGGCGGAGGTTGAGCAGTTCTTC | CASSLEAEVEQFF
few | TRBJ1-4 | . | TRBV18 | TGTGCCAGCTCACCAGTGGGGGCCATGGTCGGTGAAAAACTGTTTTTT | CASSPVGAMVGEKLFF
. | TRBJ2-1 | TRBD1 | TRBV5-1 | TGCGCCAGCAGCTTGCGTACGGGACAGGGCGACAATGAGCAGTTCTTC | CASSLRTGQGDNEQFF
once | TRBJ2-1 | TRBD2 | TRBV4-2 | TGTGCCAGCAGCCAAGATCTGACTAGCGGGGGTCTTGAGCAGTTCTTC | CASSQDLTSGGLEQFF
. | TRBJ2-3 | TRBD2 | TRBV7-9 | TGTGCCAGCAGCCCCCCGAAGGCGGGGGGAGATACGCAGTATTTT | CASSPPKAGGDTQYF
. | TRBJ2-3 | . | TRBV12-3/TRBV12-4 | TGTGCCAGCGGCCCTAGCGGCACAGATACGCAGTATTTT | CASGPSGTDTQYF
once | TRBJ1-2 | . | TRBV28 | TGTGCCAGCAGTAACGGCCCGCCAGTACACTATGGCTACACCTTC | CASSNGPPVHYGYTF
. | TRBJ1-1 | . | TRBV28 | TGTGCCAGCAGTTTACGTGGGAACACTGAAGCTTTCTTT | CASSLRGNTEAFF
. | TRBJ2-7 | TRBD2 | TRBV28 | TGTGCCAGCAGTTTGACTAGCGGTGAGCAGTACTTC | CASSLTSGEQYF